A selection of T cell receptor beta chains follows, all from one sample in a study of cytomegalovirus exposure and HLA in healthy donors. Using immunoSEQ multiplex PCR, the repertoire was profiled, and TCRdb retains in-frame clones only, with some absent. The sample carries approximately 150,000 clones, roughly 80% recorded once. The source material was PBMCs. These receptors all stem from a female donor in good health and CMV-seronegative. Both conserved end residues are part of each CDR3. Fields, in order: J gene, clone size, V gene, CDR3 protein. Some rows have no size entry. The others give once, few or many, or a class for an expanded clone.

j_gene: TRBJ1-6; abundance: once; v_gene: TRBV6-1; CDR3aa: CASSSDRFTNSPLHF
j_gene: TRBJ2-5; abundance: .; v_gene: TRBV9; CDR3aa: CASTRGGVIETQYF
j_gene: TRBJ2-7; abundance: .; v_gene: TRBV28; CDR3aa: CASSLKLAGASEQYF
j_gene: TRBJ2-7; abundance: .; v_gene: TRBV7-8; CDR3aa: CASSFYSAGDEQYF
j_gene: TRBJ1-2; abundance: once; v_gene: TRBV14; CDR3aa: CASSQDGARGYGYTF
j_gene: TRBJ2-5; abundance: few; v_gene: TRBV5-4; CDR3aa: CASSLVGGQGEQYF
j_gene: TRBJ2-7; abundance: few; v_gene: TRBV7-8; CDR3aa: CASSFRDSPYEQYF
j_gene: TRBJ2-1; abundance: .; v_gene: TRBV5-1; CDR3aa: CASSLPGTGMNEQFF
j_gene: TRBJ2-5; abundance: .; v_gene: TRBV18; CDR3aa: CASSPQNGLAGGEETQYF
j_gene: TRBJ2-5; abundance: .; v_gene: TRBV4-1; CDR3aa: CASSPRLSKIETQYF
j_gene: TRBJ2-7; abundance: .; v_gene: TRBV21-1; CDR3aa: CASIPRRYRGFSYEQYF
j_gene: TRBJ1-3; abundance: .; v_gene: TRBV7-8; CDR3aa: CASRPLDIYTIYF
j_gene: TRBJ1-6; abundance: .; v_gene: TRBV18; CDR3aa: CASSPDSRGSPLHF
j_gene: TRBJ1-4; abundance: few; v_gene: TRBV6-5; CDR3aa: CASSYGQGYGKLFF
j_gene: TRBJ1-4; abundance: .; v_gene: TRBV27; CDR3aa: CASSLSSGGSTTNEKLFF
j_gene: TRBJ1-5; abundance: .; v_gene: TRBV6-5; CDR3aa: CASSYGQNQPQHF
j_gene: TRBJ2-3; abundance: .; v_gene: TRBV4-3; CDR3aa: CASSQEWAGGTDTQYF
j_gene: TRBJ1-3; abundance: few; v_gene: TRBV15; CDR3aa: CATSRVSDSLISGNTIYF
j_gene: TRBJ2-5; abundance: .; v_gene: TRBV12-5; CDR3aa: CASGPGSGTLVGTQYF
j_gene: TRBJ2-3; abundance: few; v_gene: TRBV7-9; CDR3aa: CAIPHRGAFTDTQYF
j_gene: TRBJ1-2; abundance: .; v_gene: TRBV6-5; CDR3aa: CASSPPRGYGYTF
j_gene: TRBJ1-6; abundance: .; v_gene: TRBV30; CDR3aa: CAWIFRDSNLSSYNSPLHF